Below, one TCR beta chain is given with its context. What it binds is unknown. Using immunoSEQ multiplex PCR, the repertoire was profiled, and TCRdb retains in-frame clones only, with some absent. The table shows about 130,000 clones, with roughly 82% occurring only once. This sample was included in a study of T cell responses to AZD1222 COVID-19 vaccine. The study, taken as a whole, reports: Just a handful of people given AZD1222 tested seropositive at baseline. The donors showed a predominance of white British ancestry and of females, with possible underestimation of clonal diversity.

The germline gives CDR1 LGHDT, CDR2 YNNKEL (reference sequence). The ends lost 1 base at V and 6 bases at J; junction bases unmatched: 11. CDR3 length equals 17 residues. Sequencing was performed on peripheral blood, taken on day 0 of AZD1222 vaccination. This TCR came from an adult in good health. The genes are TRBV3-1 (or the pseudogene TRBV3-2) and TRBJ2-2; 7 nucleotides align to TRBD1. In nucleotides, the CDR3 is TGTGCCAGCAGCCAAGGGATAGGGCAGGGGGTTGCCGGGGAGCTGTTTTTT. Its translation is CASSQGIGQGVAGELFF.